The TCR beta chain described here comes from a study of cytomegalovirus exposure and HLA in healthy donors. Overall study results and limits: Analysis performed later showed TCR beta chains linked to HLA being more clonally expanded than equally common others. Using a false discovery rate of 0.05, a later analysis showed that roughly 16,000 TCR beta sequences were associated with HLA alleles. The study listed around 150 cytomegalovirus-associated TCR beta chains. Earlier analysis found most TCR beta V segments productive about 87% or about 30% of the time.

Use of 60 Vbeta and 13 Jbeta primers characterized the PCR. TCRdb's table, derived via immunoSEQ multiplex PCR, lists solely in-frame clones and lacks some. Counted here are around 140,000 clones, 82% occurring once; the ten biggest clones make up 2% to 3%. CDR3 length equals 13 residues. Germline lookup yields CDR1 MGHRA and CDR2 YSYEKL. V lost 0 bases to trimming and J lost 8 bases, with 8 bases between them. A note on this clone: Its antigen is currently unknown.

The genes are TRBV4-1 and TRBJ2-1, with a possible D match to TRBD2 (5 bases). Source material: PBMCs. This sequence originates from a male donor in good health and CMV-seronegative. CDR3 sequence reads: CASSQDLRDEQFF. The CDR3 nucleotides read TGCGCCAGCAGCCAAGATTTGCGGGATGAGCAGTTCTTC.